The 6 T cell receptor beta chains listed next were all sequenced from one sample in a study of T cells in Graves' hyperthyroidism and ophthalmopathy (dated 2019 in TCRdb). Library preparation used multiplex PCR. The reads were generated on an Illumina HiSeq 2000. Amplification of TCR beta CDR3 regions was carried out from RNA transcripts. A first-round RT-PCR of the TCR CDR3 used the HTBI primer set with the Qiagen OneStep RT-PCR kit. The raw public reads went through TCRdb reprocessing: fastp at Q25, MiXCR clone calling, in-frame beta chains kept. A single entry per CDR3 protein holds the most common genes and DNA from its merged rows. Here the sample has around 620,000 distinct CDR3 sequences; around 14% occur a single time. The ten largest clones capture around 7% of the sample. Material: blood. Every receptor here comes from a woman younger than 35 with Graves' ophthalmopathy.

This clonotype was seen many times. The V call is TRBV7-8, the J call TRBJ1-4; TRBD1 matches at 7 bases. The CDR3 loop spans 15 amino acids. CDR1 and CDR2 (germline): SGHVS, FQNEAQ. J was trimmed by 7 bases and V by 0 bases; bases with no gene match: 5. The CDR3 sequence: CASSLAPRQGEKLFF. The CDR3 DNA is TGTGCCAGCAGCTTAGCGCCGAGACAGGGTGAAAAACTGTTTTTT.

This clonotype has at least ten counts. This chain uses TRBV4-3 with TRBJ1-1; 8 positions agree with TRBD1. The CDR3 has 15 residues. Trimming removed 4 bases from V and 5 bases from J; junction bases left unmatched: 9. From germline, CDR1 is LGHNA and CDR2 YSLEER. The CDR3 protein is CASSPTGGGGTEAFF. The CDR3 nucleotides are TGCGCCAGCAGCCCCACAGGGGGAGGAGGTACTGAAGCTTTCTTT.

The chain recombines TRBV4-1 with TRBJ1-6; D not certain. Trimming took 7 bases from V and 3 from J, leaving 7 bases between them. The CDR3 is made up of 13 amino acids. Germline assignment: CDR1 MGHRA and CDR2 YSYEKL. In nucleotides, the CDR3 is TGCGCCAGCACTGGGGTCTATAATTCACCCCTCCACTTT. Translation: CASTGVYNSPLHF.

This clonotype was found many times. The rearrangement uses TRBV18 and TRBJ2-3; D is unresolved. The CDR3 spans 12 residues. Germline CDR1 and CDR2: KGHSH and LQKENI. Between the trimmed V and J ends, which lost 0 bases and 2 bases, there was a span of 0 bases. The CDR3 region has the DNA TGTGCCAGCTCACCACCCACAGATACGCAGTATTTT. It codes for CASSPPTDTQYF. The full variable domain, its missing parts supplied by reference TRBV18 and TRBJ2-3, is NAGVMQNPRHLVRRRGQEARLRCSPMKGHSHVYWYRQLPEEGLKFMVYLQKENIIDESGMPKERFSAEFPKEGPSILRIQQVVRGDSAAYFCASSPPTDTQYFGPGTRLTVL.

The V gene is TRBV7-2, the J gene TRBJ1-4, with 9 bases matching TRBD1. Losses at the gene ends were 10 bases for V and 5 bases for J; bases not matched to a gene: 8. Germline V CDR1 and CDR2: SGHTA, FQGNSA. The length of the CDR3 is 14 residues. CDR3 residues: CATRGGQGNEKLFF. CDR3 sequence (DNA): TGTGCCACCCGGGGGGGACAGGGAAATGAAAAACTGTTTTTT.

This clonotype appeared a few times. The chain links TRBV4-1 to TRBJ1-6, with D perhaps matching TRBD1 (6 bases). Trimming stripped 11 bases from V and 3 bases from J, with 11 bases between. The CDR3 totals 13 residues. CDR1 is MGHRA, CDR2 YSYEKL, per germline. The CDR3 DNA reads TGCGCCGGGGGGGCCGACTATAATTCACCCCTCCACTTT. Translation gives CAGGADYNSPLHF.